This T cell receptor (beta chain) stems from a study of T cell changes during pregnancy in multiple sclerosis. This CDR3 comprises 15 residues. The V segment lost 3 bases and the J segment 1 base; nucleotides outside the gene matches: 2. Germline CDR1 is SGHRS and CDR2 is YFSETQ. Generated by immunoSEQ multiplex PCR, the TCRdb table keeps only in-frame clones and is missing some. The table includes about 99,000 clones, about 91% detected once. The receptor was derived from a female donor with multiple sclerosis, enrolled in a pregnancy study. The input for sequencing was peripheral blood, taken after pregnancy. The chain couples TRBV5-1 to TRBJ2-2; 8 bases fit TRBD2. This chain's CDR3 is CASSWLAGNTGELFF. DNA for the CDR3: TGCGCCAGCAGCTGGCTAGCGGGGAACACCGGGGAGCTGTTTTTT.